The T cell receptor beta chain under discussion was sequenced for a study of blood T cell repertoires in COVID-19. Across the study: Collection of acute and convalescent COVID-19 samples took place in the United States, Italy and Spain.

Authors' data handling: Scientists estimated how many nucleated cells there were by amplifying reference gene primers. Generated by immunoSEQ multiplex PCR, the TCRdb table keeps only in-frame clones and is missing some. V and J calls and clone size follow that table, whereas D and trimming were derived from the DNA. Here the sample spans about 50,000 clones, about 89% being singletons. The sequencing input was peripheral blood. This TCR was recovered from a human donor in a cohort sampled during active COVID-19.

This CDR3 reads CASSKRDRGYEQYF. The CDR3 coding sequence is TGTGCCAGCAGCAAAAGGGACAGGGGCTACGAGCAGTACTTC. The chain combines TRBV21-1 with TRBJ2-7; the table's TRBD1 call for D was not verified on the DNA. TRBV21-1 is assigned pseudogene status. The CDR3 runs 14 residues.